One and the same sample provided the 32 T cell receptor beta chains below, sequenced in a study of cytomegalovirus exposure and HLA in healthy donors. This PCR relied on a set of 60 Vbeta primers and 13 Jbeta primers. Data came from immunoSEQ multiplex PCR; TCRdb stores just in-frame clones and leaves some out. In the table there are 55,000 to 70,000 clones, approximately 80% of which are singletons. The specimen was PBMCs. The receptors originated from a human donor in good health.

J is TRBJ2-1 and V is TRBV6-1; maybe TRBD2 (5 bases). Germline CDR1 and CDR2: MNHNS and SASEGT. The CDR3 consists of 13 residues. V lost 6 bases and J 9 bases, leaving 15 bases between the germline ends. The CDR3 spells CASSQNSVGEQFF. Written as DNA, the CDR3 is TGTGCCAGCAGCCAGAATAGCGTGGGTGAGCAGTTCTTC.

This clone was recorded once. This chain joins TRBV5-4 and TRBJ2-3, with a tentative D call TRBD2 (6 bases). V shed 1 base and J shed 2 bases, with 14 bases lying between them. Germline V gene sequence: CDR1 SGHNT, CDR2 YYREEE (reference sequence). The CDR3 sequence is 16 residues long. The CDR3 region is CASSLSGTFYTDTQYF. In nucleotides, the CDR3 is TGTGCCAGCAGCTTGAGTGGGACTTTCTACACAGATACGCAGTATTTT.

The gene calls are TRBV11-2 and TRBJ1-4; TRBD1 is a possible D gene (6 bases). This CDR3 is built from 16 residues. Germline V gene lookup returns CDR1 SGHAT and CDR2 FQNNGV. The V end was cut by 5 bases, the J end by 8 bases, with 21 bases between. DNA of the CDR3: TGTGCCAGCAGCCTCAACAGACAGGTTTTGGGCGAAAAACTGTTTTTT. Residues: CASSLNRQVLGEKLFF.

V is TRBV5-1 and J is TRBJ2-7, with D uncertain. V gave up 0 bases and J gave up 0 bases, with 7 bases separating them. Germline CDR1 and CDR2: SGHRS and YFSETQ. The CDR3 totals 14 residues. Written as DNA, the CDR3 is TGCGCCAGCAGCTTGGCCGGTAGCTCCTACGAGCAGTACTTC. It yields the protein CASSLAGSSYEQYF.

The chain combines TRBV20-1 with TRBJ1-2; 8 bases are a match to TRBD1. The CDR3 extends over 11 amino acids. V gave up 5 bases and J gave up 8 bases; unmatched junction bases: 4. Germline V gene lookup returns CDR1 DFQATT and CDR2 SNEGSKA (reference sequence). The CDR3 bases are TGCAGTGCTTCTGACAGGGGCGGCTACACCTTC. Translation gives CSASDRGGYTF.

In this sample, this clone turned up once. The chain couples TRBV4-3 to TRBJ1-2; unclear D gene. This CDR3 spans 14 amino acids. Trimming took off 2 bases at V and 1 base at J, with 8 bases between the two ends. The V gene's germline CDR1 is LGHNA and CDR2 YSLEER. For the CDR3, the DNA is TGCGCCAGCAGCCAATCCAGAAATAACTATGGCTACACCTTC. This translates into CASSQSRNNYGYTF.

V gene TRBV4-1 combines with J gene TRBJ2-5; 12 bases agree with TRBD2. The CDR3 has 16 residues. With V trimmed by 2 bases and J by 1 base, 2 bases remained unmatched. Per the germline V gene, CDR1 is MGHRA and CDR2 is YSYEKL. The CDR3 sequence is CASSQRTSGAQETQYF. As DNA, the CDR3 is TGCGCCAGCAGCCAACGGACTAGCGGGGCCCAAGAGACCCAGTACTTC.

The genes are TRBV6-5 and TRBJ2-6; D is unresolved. Germline CDR1 MNHEY, CDR2 SVGAGI. Trimming took off 5 bases at V and 4 bases at J, with 9 bases between the two ends. This CDR3 region has 14 residues. The chain's CDR3 is CASSEIGGANVLTF. The CDR3 nucleotides are TGTGCCAGCAGTGAAATCGGGGGGGCCAACGTCCTGACTTTC.

The genes are TRBV5-1 and TRBJ2-5, with TRBD2 matching 9 bases. The ends lost 6 bases at V and 5 bases at J; junction bases unmatched: 23. CDR3 size: 19 residues. In germline, CDR1 is SGHRS, CDR2 YFSETQ. The CDR3, as DNA: TGCGCCAGCACCGCCGGGTTTACAGCGGGAGGCCTTTACAAGGAGACCCAGTACTTC. It codes for CASTAGFTAGGLYKETQYF. Based on the CDR3 plus reference TRBV5-1 and TRBJ2-5, the full variable domain is KAGVTQTPRYLIKTRGQQVTLSCSPISGHRSVSWYQQTPGQGLQFLFEYFSETQRNKGNFPGRFSGRQFSNSRSEMNVSTLELGDSALYLCASTAGFTAGGLYKETQYFGPGTRLLVL.

The J gene is TRBJ1-6, the V gene TRBV6-1; D gene uncertain. The CDR3 covers 13 residues. Per the germline V gene, CDR1 is MNHNS and CDR2 is SASEGT. V lost 8 bases to trimming and J lost 7 bases, with 12 bases between them. In nucleotides, the CDR3 is TGTGCCAGCGGGGAGGTCACGAATTCACCCCTCCACTTT. This encodes CASGEVTNSPLHF.

This sequence joins TRBV11-2 and TRBJ2-1, with 8 bases fitting TRBD2. Germline V gene sequence: CDR1 SGHAT, CDR2 FQNNGV. V shed 5 bases and J 0 bases; nucleotides not matched to a gene: 3. The CDR3 contains 15 residues. This CDR3 reads CASSIGGASYNEQFF. DNA for the CDR3: TGTGCCAGCAGCATCGGGGGGGCCTCCTACAATGAGCAGTTCTTC. The variable domain in full, with the rest retrieved from reference TRBV11-2 and TRBJ2-1, is EAGVAQSPRYKIIEKRQSVAFWCNPISGHATLYWYQQILGQGPKLLIQFQNNGVVDDSQLPKDRFSAERLKGVDSTLKIQPAKLEDSAVYLCASSIGGASYNEQFFGPGTRLTVL.

This clone has a handful of counts. V is TRBV7-9 and J is TRBJ1-1; tentative D call: TRBD1 (6 bases). CDR3 length: 18 amino acids. The V gene lost 2 bases and the J gene lost 4 bases, with 23 bases spanning the gap. Germline V gene sequence: CDR1 SEHNR, CDR2 FQNEAQ (reference sequence). Written as DNA, the CDR3 is TGTGCCAGCAGCTTATTTACCTTAACGGGACACTTTTCCACTGAAGCTTTCTTT. Amino acids: CASSLFTLTGHFSTEAFF.

In this sample, this clone turned up a few times. V gene TRBV27 combines with J gene TRBJ2-3; D is undetermined. V shed 6 bases and J shed 2 bases, with 9 bases lying between them. CDR1 is MNHEY and CDR2 is SMNVEV in the germline V gene (reference sequence). The CDR3 has 13 amino acids. CDR3 sequence: CASRTPYTDTQYF. CDR3 bases: TGTGCCAGCAGAACCCCCTACACAGATACGCAGTATTTT.

The chain joins TRBV9 to TRBJ2-3; 11 nucleotides line up with TRBD1. This CDR3 has 15 amino acids. Trimming at V came to 4 bases and at J to 6 bases, leaving 7 bases not matched to a gene. The germline CDR1 and CDR2 sequences are SGDLS and YYNGEE. The CDR3 nucleotides read TGTGCCAGCAGCTGGACAGGGGGCTCCGGGGATACGCAGTATTTT. It encodes CASSWTGGSGDTQYF.

The rearrangement uses TRBV29-1 and TRBJ1-1; tentative D call: TRBD1 (5 bases). The CDR3 spans 13 residues. Germline V CDR1 and CDR2: SQVTM, ANQGSEA. V dropped 4 bases and J dropped 5 bases, with 14 bases sitting between them. This CDR3 is CSVVRGMGTEAFF. In DNA, the CDR3 is TGCAGCGTTGTACGGGGGATGGGGACTGAAGCTTTCTTT.

The gene calls are TRBV7-3 and TRBJ2-1; a weak D match, TRBD2 (6 bases). The V end was cut by 5 bases, the J end by 1 base, with 12 bases between. CDR3 length equals 15 residues. Germline V gene data show CDR1 as SGHTA and CDR2 as FQGTGA. The CDR3 region is CASSVDRGSYNEQFF. CDR3 in DNA: TGTGCCAGCAGCGTGGACCGGGGGTCCTACAATGAGCAGTTCTTC.

V and J are TRBV5-1 and TRBJ1-2, with no clear D. CDR3 length: 15 amino acids. Germline values: CDR1 SGHRS, CDR2 YFSETQ. V lost 2 bases and J lost 2, with 13 bases in between. CDR3 amino acids: CASSLDGGTNYGYTF. The DNA for the CDR3 is TGCGCCAGCAGCTTAGACGGCGGAACGAACTATGGCTACACCTTC.

V gene TRBV9 combines with J gene TRBJ2-1; possible D gene TRBD2, 6 bases. The V end was cut by 8 bases, the J end by 0 bases, with 21 bases between. Germline CDR1 and CDR2: SGDLS and YYNGEE. The CDR3 runs 17 residues. The CDR3 nucleotides are TGTGCCAGTAGGACTTCCCCCGCGGGGCCCTCCTACAATGAGCAGTTCTTC. Translating gives CASRTSPAGPSYNEQFF.

The rearrangement joins TRBV9 to TRBJ1-2; possibly TRBD1 for D (6 bases). In germline, CDR1 is SGDLS, CDR2 YYNGEE. Trimming took off 4 bases at V and 6 bases at J, with 19 bases between the two ends. This CDR3 is 15 amino acids long. The CDR3 sequence: CASSIQPQGSNGYTF. The CDR3 DNA is TGTGCCAGCAGCATCCAACCACAGGGCTCGAATGGCTACACCTTC.

This chain uses TRBV20-1 with TRBJ2-3; tentatively, D is TRBD2 (6 bases). The V end was cut by 8 bases, the J end by 8 bases, with 11 bases between. Per the germline V gene, CDR1 is DFQATT and CDR2 is SNEGSKA (reference sequence). The CDR3 loop spans 10 amino acids. The CDR3 loop is CSPLGGTQYF. The CDR3 DNA reads TGCAGTCCCTTGGGGGGTACGCAGTATTTT.

V usage is TRBV28 and J usage is TRBJ2-5, with TRBD1 matching over 7 bases. The V gene end was trimmed by 8 bases and the J gene end by 1 base; junction bases not matched to a gene: 7. CDR1 and CDR2 from the germline V gene are MDHEN and SYDVKM. CDR3 length: 14 amino acids. DNA of the CDR3: TGTGCCAGCGGGTTGAAGGGGGCCCAAGAGACCCAGTACTTC. This codes for CASGLKGAQETQYF.

This clone appeared a few times. The J gene is TRBJ2-7, the V gene TRBV7-2; D ambiguous. The CDR3 is 14 residues long. Per germline, CDR1 SGHTA and CDR2 FQGNSA. V lost 1 base and J 0 bases, leaving 7 bases between the germline ends. The CDR3 DNA sequence: TGTGCCAGCAGCTTAGTTGGTAGCTCCTACGAGCAGTACTTC. This sequence encodes CASSLVGSSYEQYF. The whole variable domain, remainder taken from reference TRBV7-2 and TRBJ2-7, is GAGVSQSPSNKVTEKGKDVELRCDPISGHTALYWYRQSLGQGLEFLIYFQGNSAPDKSGLPSDRFSAERTGGSVSTLTIQRTQQEDSAVYLCASSLVGSSYEQYFGPGTRLTVT.

A few counts support this clone. The genes are TRBV7-2 and TRBJ1-2, with 9 bases aligning to TRBD1. Germline CDR1 reads SGHTA; CDR2 reads FQGNSA. The V and J ends lost 5 bases and 7 bases, in that order; junction bases with no gene match: 5. This CDR3 is 13 amino acids long. This chain's CDR3 is CASSPRQGGGYTF. The CDR3 DNA reads as TGTGCCAGCAGCCCCCGACAGGGGGGTGGCTACACCTTC.

The V gene is TRBV4-1, the J gene TRBJ2-2, with 8 bases aligning to TRBD2. This CDR3 has 16 residues. V lost 2 bases and J lost 7; bases outside the gene matches: 9. Germline values: CDR1 MGHRA, CDR2 YSYEKL. CDR3 DNA: TGCGCCAGCAGCCAAAACCACGGGGGGGCTGGCGGGGAGCTGTTTTTT. This encodes CASSQNHGGAGGELFF.

The rearrangement links TRBV6-1 to TRBJ1-1; D perhaps matches TRBD1 (5 bases). Germline values: CDR1 MNHNS, CDR2 SASEGT. V gave up 6 bases and J gave up 3 bases, with 14 bases separating them. This CDR3 has 14 residues. DNA for the CDR3: TGTGCCAGCAGGACAGACCCTGGTGACACTGAAGCTTTCTTT. Translated: CASRTDPGDTEAFF.

The chain recombines TRBV5-6 with TRBJ2-1, with TRBD2 identical over 8 bases. The length of the CDR3 is 14 residues. Germline CDR1 reads SGHDT; CDR2 reads YYEEEE. V lost 2 bases to trimming and J lost 4 bases; unmatched junction nucleotides: 2. The DNA of the CDR3 is TGTGCCAGCAGCTTAAGCGGGAGTTACAATGAGCAGTTCTTC. Its translation: CASSLSGSYNEQFF. Variable domain in full (rest from reference TRBV5-6 and TRBJ2-1): DAGVTQSPTHLIKTRGQQVTLRCSPKSGHDTVSWYQQALGQGPQFIFQYYEEEERQRGNFPDRFSGHQFPNYSSELNVNALLLGDSALYLCASSLSGSYNEQFFGPGTRLTVL.

The chain joins TRBV5-1 to TRBJ1-6; 11 bases are a match to TRBD1. Per germline, CDR1 SGHRS and CDR2 YFSETQ. The CDR3 covers 15 residues. V dropped 3 bases and J dropped 10; count of bases not matched to a gene: 6. For the CDR3, the DNA is TGCGCCAGCAGCTCCGGACAGGGGGCAGGGTCACCCCTCCACTTT. Translated: CASSSGQGAGSPLHF.

The chain has TRBV7-8 and TRBJ2-5; 12 bases map to TRBD2. The germline CDR1 and CDR2 sequences are SGHVS and FQNEAQ. Losses at the gene ends were 2 bases for V and 5 bases for J; bases not matched to a gene: 9. The CDR3 has 17 amino acids. CDR3 sequence: CASSLRLAGDFEETQYF. The CDR3 DNA is TGTGCCAGCAGCTTAAGACTAGCGGGAGATTTTGAGGAGACCCAGTACTTC.

This clone has only one observation. V gene TRBV19 combines with J gene TRBJ1-6, with D maybe TRBD1 (6 bases). There are 17 residues in the CDR3. Germline lookup yields CDR1 LNHDA and CDR2 SQIVND (reference sequence). Trimming cost V 5 bases and J 0 bases, with 14 bases left between them. The CDR3 reads CASSPGRGSSYNSPLHF. The CDR3 nucleotides read TGTGCCAGTAGTCCTGGGAGGGGGAGCTCCTATAATTCACCCCTCCACTTT.

This clone was counted a single time. Germline and junction disagree at one end, which may indicate a read error. Additional DNA sequences in this sample encode the identical CDR3. The chain employs TRBV2 and TRBJ2-6, with 7 bases identical to TRBD1. Germline V gene data show CDR1 as SNHLY and CDR2 as FYNNEI. This CDR3 has 17 amino acids. CDR3: CASTRQGFFSGANVLTF. For the CDR3, the DNA is TGCGCCAGCACTAGACAGGGTTTTTTCTCTGGGGCCAACGTCCTGACTTTC. The variable domain in full, with the rest retrieved from reference TRBV2 and TRBJ2-6, is EPEVTQTPSHQVTQMGQEVILRCVPISNHLYFYWYRQILGQKVEFLVSFYNNEISEKSEIFDDQFSVERPDGSNFTLKIRSTKLEDSAMYFCASTRQGFFSGANVLTFGAGSRLTVL.

The chain carries TRBV7-2 and TRBJ2-2; tentatively, D is TRBD2 (6 bases). CDR3 length: 15 amino acids. Trimming took 2 bases from V and 5 from J, leaving 12 bases between them. Per germline, CDR1 SGHTA and CDR2 FQGNSA. Here the CDR3 DNA reads TGTGCCAGCAGCTTAAACGGAGGGGTTACCGGGGAGCTGTTTTTT. Protein: CASSLNGGVTGELFF.

The rearrangement uses TRBV19 and TRBJ2-2, with TRBD2 matching 9 bases. Germline V gene lookup returns CDR1 LNHDA and CDR2 SQIVND (reference sequence). The CDR3 runs 15 residues. V lost 6 bases, J lost 4 bases, and 6 bases stayed unmatched. CDR3 nucleotides: TGTGCCAGTAGCGTTGCGGGAGGGCGCACCGGGGAGCTGTTTTTT. Residues: CASSVAGGRTGELFF.